This passage covers 13 T cell receptor beta chains from one sample sequenced in a study of PD-1 blockade in classical Hodgkin lymphoma. This sample's time point: cycle 4 day 1 (C4D1), after 5 to 7 weeks of nivolumab. All the patients suffered relapse after autologous stem cell transplantation, and brentuximab vedotin exposure differed. Magnetic negative selection of thawed PBMCs yielded the CD8+ T cells. Assay: immunoSEQ multiplex PCR; the TCRdb copy retains only in-frame clones and omits some. The sample has approximately 2,700 clones, 65% to 80% seen once. The material was CD8+ T cells from blood, obtained before the fourth cycle of nivolumab. These receptor sequences come from a human donor with classical Hodgkin lymphoma.

For this clone: The junction shows a germline mismatch at one end, possibly a read error. The chain employs TRBV6-5 and TRBJ1-2; TRBD1 agrees at 9 bases. CDR3 length equals 14 residues. The germline gives CDR1 MNHEY, CDR2 SVGAGI. CDR3 in amino acids: CASSPGTGTYGYTF. The DNA of the CDR3 is TGCGCCAGCAGCCCCGGGACAGGGACTTATGGCTACACCTTC.

The chain joins TRBV19 to TRBJ2-7; TRBD1 matches 8 bases. The CDR3 length is 13 residues. Germline V lookup: CDR1 LNHDA, CDR2 SQIVND (reference sequence). The trim removed 6 bases at V and 6 bases at J, leaving 7 bases unmatched. In DNA form, the CDR3 reads TGTGCCAGTAGCCGGGACAGGTTTTCCGAGCAGTACTTC. Residues: CASSRDRFSEQYF.

This clone is large. The rearrangement uses TRBV13 and TRBJ2-7, with 12 bases that match TRBD2. The length of the CDR3 is 14 residues. The germline V gene has CDR1 PRHDT and CDR2 FYEKMQ (reference sequence). The ends lost 9 bases at V and 2 bases at J; junction bases unmatched: 5. The chain's CDR3 is CASSTSGSPYEQYF. The CDR3 coding sequence is TGTGCCAGTTCGACTAGCGGGAGCCCCTACGAGCAGTACTTC.

The V gene is TRBV18, the J gene TRBJ2-3; D unclear. Trimming shortened V by 3 bases and J by 1 base, and 8 bases separated the two germline ends. The CDR3 consists of 14 residues. Germline V lookup: CDR1 KGHSH, CDR2 LQKENI. CDR3 residues: CASSPWQRTDTQYF. The CDR3 DNA is TGTGCCAGCTCACCCTGGCAGCGCACAGATACGCAGTATTTT.

This chain uses TRBV5-1 with TRBJ1-1; D unresolved. Germline-derived CDR1 and CDR2 are SGHRS and YFSETQ. The V end lost 0 bases, the J end lost 6 bases, and 3 bases lay between the germline ends. This CDR3 contains 11 residues. This chain's CDR3 is CASSLGPEAFF. DNA of the CDR3: TGCGCCAGCAGCTTGGGTCCTGAAGCTTTCTTT.

The V gene is TRBV2, the J gene TRBJ1-5, with 10 bases identical to TRBD1. CDR1 is SNHLY, CDR2 FYNNEI, per germline. J gave up 1 base and V 8 bases, and 8 bases lay outside the gene matches. CDR3 length equals 16 residues. The CDR3 coding sequence is TGTGCCAGCCTTCCGGGACAGGGGCCGAGCAATCAGCCCCAGCATTTT. Its protein product is CASLPGQGPSNQPQHF.

This rearrangement joins TRBV19 to TRBJ2-7; 9 bases match TRBD2. Unmatched junction bases numbered 12, after V lost 9 bases and J lost 3 bases. The germline V gene encodes CDR1 LNHDA and CDR2 SQIVND (reference sequence). The CDR3 is 15 amino acids. DNA for the CDR3: TGTGCCAGCTCCCGTCGACTAGCGGACAACTACGAGCAGTACTTC. This codes for CASSRRLADNYEQYF.

V and J are TRBV7-9 and TRBJ1-2, with a possible D match to TRBD1 (6 bases). Deletions cut 11 bases from V and 6 bases from J, with 16 bases between. CDR3 length equals 12 residues. CDR1 is SEHNR, CDR2 FQNEAQ, per germline (reference sequence). CDR3 nucleotide sequence: TGTGCCGGATCCCAACAGGGAGATGGCTACACCTTC. This gives the protein CAGSQQGDGYTF.

The chain couples TRBV9 to TRBJ2-1; D not certain. V lost 0 bases, J lost 9 bases, and 10 bases lay in between. The CDR3 sequence is 13 residues long. CDR1 is SGDLS, CDR2 YYNGEE, per germline. The CDR3 sequence: CASSVEGRSEQFF. The CDR3 region has the DNA TGTGCCAGCAGCGTAGAAGGAAGGAGTGAGCAGTTCTTC.

V and J are TRBV27 and TRBJ1-1; TRBD1 matches 9 bases. The CDR3 is 15 residues long. Germline assignment: CDR1 MNHEY and CDR2 SMNVEV (reference sequence). V shed 5 bases and J 5 bases; nucleotides not matched to a gene: 9. The CDR3 reads CASSLGQGFRTEAFF. The CDR3 bases are TGTGCCAGCAGTCTGGGACAGGGCTTTCGGACTGAAGCTTTCTTT.

V usage is TRBV5-1 and J usage is TRBJ2-3; 7 positions agree with TRBD2. Germline V lookup: CDR1 SGHRS, CDR2 YFSETQ. The CDR3 is 15 amino acids. Trimming took 0 bases from V and 6 from J; bases not matched to a gene: 7. The CDR3 DNA sequence: TGCGCCAGCAGCTTGGAGATCGGGAGGCTTGATACGCAGTATTTT. Translating it yields CASSLEIGRLDTQYF.

This clone occurred once. V usage is TRBV7-9 and J usage is TRBJ2-3, with D hard to call. Looked up from germline, CDR1 is SEHNR and CDR2 is FQNEAQ (reference sequence). The length of the CDR3 is 15 residues. The V gene lost 2 bases and the J gene lost 3 bases, with 12 bases spanning the gap. The CDR3 sequence is CASSLIAGPTDTQYF. CDR3 sequence (DNA): TGTGCCAGCAGCTTAATTGCCGGGCCGACAGATACGCAGTATTTT.

The chain employs TRBV5-6 and TRBJ1-2; tentatively, D is TRBD1 (6 bases). The germline gives CDR1 SGHDT, CDR2 YYEEEE. V was cut by 1 base and J by 6 bases, with 19 bases left in between. This CDR3 has 16 amino acids. The CDR3 region has the DNA TGTGCCAGCAGCTTGTATCTGGGCAGGGGATCAGATGGCTACACCTTC. This translates into CASSLYLGRGSDGYTF.